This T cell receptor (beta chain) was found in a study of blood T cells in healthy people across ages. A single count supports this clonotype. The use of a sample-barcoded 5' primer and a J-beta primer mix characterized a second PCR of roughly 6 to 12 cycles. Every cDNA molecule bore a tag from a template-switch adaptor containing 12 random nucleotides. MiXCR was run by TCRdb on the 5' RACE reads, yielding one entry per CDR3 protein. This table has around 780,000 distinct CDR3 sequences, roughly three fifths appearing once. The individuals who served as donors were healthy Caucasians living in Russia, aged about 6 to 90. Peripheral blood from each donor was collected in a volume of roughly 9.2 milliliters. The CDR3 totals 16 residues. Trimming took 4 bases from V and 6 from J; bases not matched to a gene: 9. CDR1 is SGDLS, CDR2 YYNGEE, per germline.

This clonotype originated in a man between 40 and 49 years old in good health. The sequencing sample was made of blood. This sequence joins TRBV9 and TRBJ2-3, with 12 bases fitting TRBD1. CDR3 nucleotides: TGTGCCAGCAGCCCTCGGGACAGGGGGCAGGGTGATACGCAGTATTTT. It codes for CASSPRDRGQGDTQYF.